This TCR beta chain was documented in a study of blood T cell repertoires in COVID-19. At the level of the study: Some COVID-19 samples were acute and others convalescent; all came from the United States, Italy and Spain. T cells, B-cell-depleted T cells, or PBMCs provided the cDNA or gDNA that served as material.

The V gene end was trimmed by 6 bases and the J gene end by 1 base; junction bases not matched to a gene: 5. The V gene's germline CDR1 is PRHDT and CDR2 FYEKMQ (reference sequence). This CDR3 contains 14 residues. Authors' data handling: It was from reference gene primer amplification that nucleated cell counts were estimated. Some clones are missing from TCRdb's copy, which holds only in-frame ones; the method was immunoSEQ multiplex PCR. V and J calls and clone size follow that table, whereas D and trimming were derived from the DNA. The table records approximately 220,000 clones, approximately 82% of them present only once.

Sequenced: peripheral blood. This clonotype originated in a woman between 50 and 59 years old with acute or convalescent COVID-19. The gene calls are TRBV13 and TRBJ2-7, with 8 bases aligning to TRBD1. CDR3 protein: CASSKQGESYEQYF. CDR3 coding DNA: TGTGCCAGCAGTAAACAGGGGGAGTCCTACGAGCAGTACTTC.